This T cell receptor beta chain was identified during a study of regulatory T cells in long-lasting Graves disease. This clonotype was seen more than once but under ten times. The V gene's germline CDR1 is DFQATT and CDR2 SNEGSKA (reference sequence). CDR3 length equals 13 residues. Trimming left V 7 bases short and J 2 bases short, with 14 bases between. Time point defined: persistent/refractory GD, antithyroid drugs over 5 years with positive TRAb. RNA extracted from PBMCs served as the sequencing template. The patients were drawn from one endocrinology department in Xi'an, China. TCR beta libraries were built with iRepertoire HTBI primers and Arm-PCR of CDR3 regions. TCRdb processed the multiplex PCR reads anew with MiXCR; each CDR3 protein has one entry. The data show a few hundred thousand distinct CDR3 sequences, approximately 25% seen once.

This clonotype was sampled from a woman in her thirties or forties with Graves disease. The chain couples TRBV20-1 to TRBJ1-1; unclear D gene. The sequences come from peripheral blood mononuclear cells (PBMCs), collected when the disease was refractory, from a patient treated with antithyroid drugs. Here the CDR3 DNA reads TGCAGTGTCAGCGGTGAGGTCAACACTGAAGCTTTCTTT. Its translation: CSVSGEVNTEAFF.